This T cell receptor beta chain was identified during a study of T-cell reconstitution after alpha-beta-depleted transplantation in children. This clonotype was observed many times. The target antigen is unknown. Trimming took off 2 bases at V and 6 bases at J, with 15 bases between the two ends. This CDR3 has 14 residues. In germline, CDR1 is SGHDT, CDR2 YYEEEE. Preparation of the TCRbeta library involved a method that used unique molecular identifiers. TCRdb independently ran MiXCR on the PCR reads; one entry per CDR3 protein. The sample records a few hundred thousand distinct CDR3 sequences, roughly 44% being singletons. General study points: Most T-cell counts and diversity one year after the transplant came from T cells that were newly produced. Some patients showed high day-60 TCRbeta diversity, which derived from surviving recipient T cells and thymic progenitors. Alpha-beta T cells present about two months after transplant were reported to originate from several hundred expanded graft clones.

The source of this sequence is a girl aged 2-10 years with aplastic anemia, due to receive a stem cell transplant. The sample in question was PBMCs, obtained before TCRalphabeta/CD19-depleted stem cell transplant. V and J are TRBV5-6 and TRBJ2-7; D gene unclear. The CDR3 loop reads CASSFLPLDGEQYF. In DNA form, the CDR3 reads TGTGCCAGCAGCTTCTTACCTCTGGACGGCGAGCAGTACTTC.